The 31 T cell receptor beta chains below come from one sample, sequenced in a study of tumor T cells in aggressive B-cell lymphoma. Sequencing was performed with immunoSEQ multiplex PCR; in TCRdb, only in-frame clones are kept and a portion is missing. The sample lists about 10,000 clones, 85% occurring once. The material sequenced was tumor tissue. These receptors came from an adult with diffuse large B cell lymphoma.

The chain combines TRBV9 with TRBJ2-1; D perhaps matches TRBD2 (6 bases). Germline V gene lookup returns CDR1 SGDLS and CDR2 YYNGEE. The CDR3 sequence is 14 residues long. Trimming removed 0 bases from V and 9 bases from J, with 13 bases in between. CDR3 residues: CASSVGRAGREQFF. CDR3 DNA: TGTGCCAGCAGCGTAGGCCGGGCGGGACGTGAGCAGTTCTTC.

The chain carries TRBV5-5 and TRBJ1-5; D not certain. The CDR3 sequence is 13 residues long. The ends were cut back, 3 bases at V and 4 bases at J, with 8 bases in the middle. CDR1 SGHKS and CDR2 YYEKEE come from the germline V gene (reference sequence). The CDR3 nucleotides read TGTGCCAGCAGCTCGGTATTTAATCAGCCCCAGCATTTT. Residues: CASSSVFNQPQHF.

The chain combines TRBV4-2 with TRBJ2-7; no reliable D call. The CDR3 length is 15 residues. Between the trimmed V and J ends, which lost 0 bases and 7 bases, there was a span of 16 bases. Germline CDR1 LGHNA, CDR2 YNFKEQ. The CDR3 DNA follows: TGTGCCAGCAGCCAAGAGACGTGGGTGGGCTTGGAGCAGTACTTC. Its translation is CASSQETWVGLEQYF.

The V gene is TRBV10-3, the J gene TRBJ2-2; TRBD2 might be the D (6 bases). The germline V gene encodes CDR1 ENHRY and CDR2 SYGVKD. The CDR3 is made up of 12 amino acids. V lost 6 bases and J 7 bases, leaving 9 bases between the germline ends. In DNA, the CDR3 is TGTGCCATCAGACCAGCGGGCGGGGAGCTGTTTTTT. Amino acids: CAIRPAGGELFF.

The chain couples TRBV28 to TRBJ2-7; D may be TRBD2 (5 bases). Trimming cost V 7 bases and J 6 bases, with 13 bases left between them. Germline V gives CDR1 MDHEN, CDR2 SYDVKM. The CDR3 has 12 amino acids. In DNA form, the CDR3 reads TGTGCCAGCACCGCTCGGGGTTTCGAGCAGTACTTC. It yields the protein CASTARGFEQYF.

The genes are TRBV29-1 and TRBJ2-5, with D possibly being TRBD2 (5 bases). This CDR3 is 12 amino acids long. The V gene's germline CDR1 is SQVTM and CDR2 ANQGSEA. Trimming shortened V by 4 bases and J by 3 bases, and 9 bases separated the two germline ends. The CDR3 DNA reads TGCAGCGTTGGAGCGGAGGAAGAGACCCAGTACTTC. This translates into CSVGAEEETQYF.

The chain couples TRBV5-1 to TRBJ1-3; no clear D. Trimming took 0 bases from V and 2 from J, leaving 12 bases between them. Germline V gene data show CDR1 as SGHRS and CDR2 as YFSETQ. The CDR3 contains 16 residues. As DNA, the CDR3 is TGCGCCAGCAGCTTGGTTACGGGTAGCACTGGAAACACCATATATTTT. Translating gives CASSLVTGSTGNTIYF. Full variable domain (outside the CDR3, taken from reference TRBV5-1 and TRBJ1-3): KAGVTQTPRYLIKTRGQQVTLSCSPISGHRSVSWYQQTPGQGLQFLFEYFSETQRNKGNFPGRFSGRQFSNSRSEMNVSTLELGDSALYLCASSLVTGSTGNTIYFGEGSWLTVV.

The chain recombines TRBV7-2 with TRBJ2-4, with 9 bases that match TRBD1. V shed 5 bases and J 8 bases; nucleotides not matched to a gene: 7. This CDR3 has 14 residues. Germline values: CDR1 SGHTA, CDR2 FQGNSA. CDR3 nucleotide sequence: TGTGCCAGCAGCCCGGGACAGGGCAGTGACATTCAGTACTTC. Translated, it gives CASSPGQGSDIQYF.

V gene TRBV14 combines with J gene TRBJ2-7; 13 bases are shared with TRBD2. The germline gives CDR1 SGHDN, CDR2 FVKESK. Trimming at V came to 0 bases and at J to 1 base, leaving 12 bases not matched to a gene. CDR3 size: 20 residues. The CDR3 DNA follows: TGTGCCAGCAGCCAAGATACGTGGACTAGCGGGAGCGCTGGATCCTACGAGCAGTACTTC. It translates to CASSQDTWTSGSAGSYEQYF.

The chain employs TRBV15 and TRBJ1-5; D gene ambiguous. The germline gives CDR1 LNHNV, CDR2 YYDKDF (reference sequence). CDR3 length equals 13 residues. V was pared by 0 bases and J by 6 bases, with 6 bases between. CDR3 residues: CATSREGAQPQHF. DNA for the CDR3: TGTGCCACCAGCAGAGAAGGAGCTCAGCCCCAGCATTTT.

The gene calls are TRBV29-1 and TRBJ2-5; 7 nucleotides match TRBD1. The CDR3 sequence is 12 residues long. J gave up 4 bases and V 2 bases, and 1 base lay outside the gene matches. Germline loops: CDR1 SQVTM, CDR2 ANQGSEA. CDR3 region: CSVETGVETQYF. For the CDR3, the DNA is TGCAGCGTTGAAACAGGGGTAGAGACCCAGTACTTC. Full variable domain (remainder filled in from reference TRBV29-1 and TRBJ2-5): SAVISQKPSRDICQRGTSLTIQCQVDSQVTMMFWYRQQPGQSLTLIATANQGSEATYESGFVIDKFPISRPNLTFSTLTVSNMSPEDSSIYLCSVETGVETQYFGPGTRLLVL.

The rearrangement uses TRBV5-8 and TRBJ2-4; 13 bases agree with TRBD2. The trim removed 3 bases at V and 6 bases at J, leaving 9 bases unmatched. The CDR3 sequence is 17 residues long. CDR1 and CDR2 (germline): SGHTS, YDEGEE. The CDR3 sequence: CASSWENRLAGGNIQYF. CDR3 DNA sequence: TGTGCCAGCAGCTGGGAAAATCGACTAGCGGGGGGAAACATTCAGTACTTC.

This clone was found once. The genes are TRBV5-1 and TRBJ2-5, with a possible D match to TRBD2 (7 bases). CDR1 and CDR2 (germline): SGHRS, YFSETQ. The CDR3 length is 11 residues. DNA for the CDR3: TGCCCCGGGGGCGGGAGTCGAGAGCAGTACTTC. Its translation is CPGGGSREQYF.

V and J are TRBV10-3 and TRBJ2-5; a weak D match, TRBD2 (7 bases). Germline V gives CDR1 ENHRY, CDR2 SYGVKD. V was shortened by 0 bases and J by 0 bases, with 11 bases between the two germline ends. This CDR3 has 16 amino acids. The CDR3: CAISESSGTYQETQYF. CDR3 coding DNA: TGTGCCATCAGTGAGTCGAGCGGGACATACCAAGAGACCCAGTACTTC.

The table lists this clone with a count of one. The chain joins TRBV28 to TRBJ2-7; 8 positions agree with TRBD1. The CDR3 extends over 15 amino acids. V trimming: 2 bases; J trimming: 7 bases; junction bases outside the gene matches: 10. Looked up from germline, CDR1 is MDHEN and CDR2 is SYDVKM. CDR3 in DNA: TGTGCCAGCAGTTTAGGCATGGACAGGGTGGGGGAGCAGTACTTC. The encoded protein is CASSLGMDRVGEQYF.

The chain joins TRBV11-3 to TRBJ2-5, with D possibly being TRBD1 (6 bases). Trimming took 4 bases from V and 2 from J, leaving 8 bases between them. Germline CDR1 and CDR2: SGHNT and YENEEA. The CDR3 extends over 13 amino acids. The CDR3, as DNA: TGTGCCAGCAGCTCTAGGGGGCAAGAGACCCAGTACTTC. It codes for CASSSRGQETQYF.

The CDR3 region is CASSSPGTASYEQYF. CDR3 DNA: TGTGCCAGCAGTTCACCCGGGACTGCCTCCTACGAGCAGTACTTC. The V call is TRBV28, the J call TRBJ2-7, with D possibly matching TRBD2 (6 bases). Germline CDR1 is MDHEN and CDR2 is SYDVKM. The CDR3 is 15 amino acids. Trimming took off 4 bases at V and 0 bases at J, with 13 bases between the two ends.

V usage is TRBV5-8 and J usage is TRBJ2-7; D is possibly TRBD1 (6 bases). Per germline, CDR1 SGHTS and CDR2 YDEGEE. The CDR3 has 11 residues. The V and J ends lost 7 bases and 9 bases respectively, with 14 bases between them. The CDR3 coding sequence is TGTGCCAGCGGGGGCAGGGTTGCGCAGTACTTC. The encoded protein is CASGGRVAQYF.

The V gene is TRBV7-2, the J gene TRBJ1-2, with 9 bases lining up with TRBD1. CDR1 and CDR2 from the germline V gene are SGHTA and FQGNSA. V lost 5 bases to trimming and J lost 5 bases; unmatched junction nucleotides: 6. The CDR3 is 14 residues long. The DNA of the CDR3 is TGTGCCAGCAGCAAAGGGGGACAGGGTTATGGCTACACCTTC. This sequence encodes CASSKGGQGYGYTF. Drawing the rest from reference TRBV7-2 and TRBJ1-2, the complete variable domain is GAGVSQSPSNKVTEKGKDVELRCDPISGHTALYWYRQSLGQGLEFLIYFQGNSAPDKSGLPSDRFSAERTGGSVSTLTIQRTQQEDSAVYLCASSKGGQGYGYTFGSGTRLTVV.

The rearrangement joins TRBV11-2 to TRBJ2-3; 9 bases fit TRBD2. CDR3 length: 15 residues. V shed 1 base, J shed 4 bases, and the junction held 3 bases outside the gene matches. Per germline, CDR1 SGHAT and CDR2 FQNNGV. The CDR3 spells CASSLVSGSADTQYF. CDR3 DNA: TGTGCCAGCAGCTTAGTTAGCGGGAGTGCAGATACGCAGTATTTT.

V and J are TRBV19 and TRBJ2-7; 8 positions agree with TRBD1. V trimming: 9 bases; J trimming: 3 bases; junction bases outside the gene matches: 10. The germline V gene has CDR1 LNHDA and CDR2 SQIVND (reference sequence). CDR3 length: 14 residues. The CDR3 spells CASRPRGRSYEQYF. DNA for the CDR3: TGTGCCAGCCGGCCCAGGGGGCGAAGCTACGAGCAGTACTTC.

The genes are TRBV4-3 and TRBJ2-7, with D tentatively TRBD1 (6 bases). V was pared by 3 bases and J by 3 bases, with 15 bases between. The CDR3 spans 15 residues. CDR1 LGHNA and CDR2 YSLEER come from the germline V gene. CDR3 amino acids: CASSQNRVLFYEQYF. The CDR3 DNA follows: TGCGCCAGCAGCCAGAACAGGGTACTCTTCTACGAGCAGTACTTC.

This clone was observed a single time. The chain uses TRBV6-6 and TRBJ2-1, with 7 bases identical to TRBD2. J was trimmed by 4 bases and V by 6 bases; bases with no gene match: 9. The CDR3 is 15 residues long. Per the germline V gene, CDR1 is MNHNY and CDR2 is SVGAGI (reference sequence). The CDR3: CASSPLARTYNEQFF. The DNA of the CDR3 is TGTGCCAGCAGCCCACTAGCGCGAACGTACAATGAGCAGTTCTTC.

The gene calls are TRBV28 and TRBJ2-5; 8 bases align to TRBD1. This CDR3 is built from 14 residues. V was pared by 5 bases and J by 2 bases, with 4 bases of the junction left unmatched. Germline loops: CDR1 MDHEN, CDR2 SYDVKM. The CDR3 sequence: CASSTRQGQETQYF. The CDR3 coding sequence is TGTGCCAGCAGTACCCGACAGGGGCAAGAGACCCAGTACTTC.

The gene calls are TRBV14 and TRBJ1-3; 9 nucleotides agree with TRBD1. V lost 1 base to trimming and J lost 1 base; unmatched junction nucleotides: 5. The CDR3 loop spans 17 amino acids. CDR1 is SGHDN, CDR2 FVKESK, per germline. The CDR3 sequence is CASSQVRQGVSGNTIYF. The CDR3 DNA sequence: TGTGCCAGCAGCCAAGTCAGACAGGGGGTTTCTGGAAACACCATATATTTT.

This clone has only one observation. In DNA, the CDR3 is TGTGCCAGTAGTATTGGAGGGAAACAGCCCCAGCATTTT. Translation: CASSIGGKQPQHF. This chain links TRBV19 with TRBJ1-5, with D hard to call. CDR1 is LNHDA, CDR2 SQIVND, per germline (reference sequence). The CDR3 is 13 amino acids. The V end was cut by 3 bases, the J end by 7 bases, with 10 bases between.

The CDR3 reads CASSEDRGRHQPQHF. The DNA for the CDR3 is TGTGCCAGCAGTGAGGACAGGGGTCGGCATCAGCCCCAGCATTTT. The gene calls are TRBV2 and TRBJ1-5; TRBD1 aligns across 9 bases. The ends lost 3 bases at V and 5 bases at J; junction bases unmatched: 5. The germline CDR1 and CDR2 sequences are SNHLY and FYNNEI. The CDR3 runs 15 residues.

The table lists this clone with a count of one. The rearrangement links TRBV7-9 to TRBJ1-2; TRBD1 might be the D (5 bases). V dropped 0 bases and J dropped 2 bases, with 13 bases sitting between them. The V gene's germline CDR1 is SEHNR and CDR2 FQNEAQ (reference sequence). The CDR3 contains 16 residues. The CDR3 sequence is CASSLAGGRDNYGYTF. The CDR3 coding sequence is TGTGCCAGCAGCTTAGCGGGAGGACGGGACAACTATGGCTACACCTTC.

Concerning this clone itself: Other DNA sequences in the same sample also yield this CDR3. V usage is TRBV7-9 and J usage is TRBJ2-1; weak D call: TRBD2 (6 bases). V was shortened by 7 bases and J by 4 bases, with 14 bases between the two germline ends. Germline CDR1 and CDR2: SEHNR and FQNEAQ (reference sequence). This CDR3 spans 14 amino acids. CDR3 nucleotide sequence: TGTGCCAGCACCCGGGACTTCTCTTACAATGAGCAGTTCTTC. Its protein product is CASTRDFSYNEQFF. Full variable domain (missing parts from reference TRBV7-9 and TRBJ2-1): DTGVSQNPRHKITKRGQNVTFRCDPISEHNRLYWYRQTLGQGPEFLTYFQNEAQLEKSRLLSDRFSAERPKGSFSTLEIQRTEQGDSAMYLCASTRDFSYNEQFFGPGTRLTVL.

This clone occurred once. The chain recombines TRBV28 with TRBJ1-3, with D perhaps TRBD1 (6 bases). Trimming took 9 bases from V and 0 from J, leaving 12 bases between them. The CDR3 has 14 amino acids. Germline CDR1 MDHEN, CDR2 SYDVKM. The CDR3: CASLDRTSGNTIYF. The CDR3 bases are TGTGCCAGTCTTGACAGGACCTCTGGAAACACCATATATTTT. The variable domain in full, completed from reference TRBV28 and TRBJ1-3, reads DVKVTQSSRYLVKRTGEKVFLECVQDMDHENMFWYRQDPGLGLRLIYFSYDVKMKEKGDIPEGYSVSREKKERFSLILESASTNQTSMYLCASLDRTSGNTIYFGEGSWLTVV.

The chain is built from TRBV28 and TRBJ2-1; TRBD2 is a possible D gene (6 bases). CDR3 length equals 13 residues. Trimming stripped 1 base from V and 7 bases from J, with 8 bases between. In germline, CDR1 is MDHEN, CDR2 SYDVKM. For the CDR3, the DNA is TGTGCCAGCAGTTTATACGCGGGAAATGAGCAGTTCTTC. Translation: CASSLYAGNEQFF.